Included here is one T cell receptor beta chain sequence, with context. This CDR3 contains 13 residues. CDR1 and CDR2 (germline): DFQATT, SNEGSKA (reference sequence). Trimming left V 6 bases short and J 0 bases short, with 12 bases between. The data are from a study of response to subunit inactivated influenza vaccine. Using its own MiXCR run on the RT-PCR reads, TCRdb lists one record per CDR3 protein. The table shows around 250,000 distinct CDR3 sequences, with 10% to 15% occurring only once. The sample consisted of non-naive T cells sorted from PBMCs, taken 14 days before vaccination. The receptor was isolated from a man aged 50 to 60 who received an inactivated influenza vaccine. The rearrangement links TRBV20-1 to TRBJ2-7; the D is unclear. The CDR3 DNA reads TGCAGTGCCCGCCGGCCTAGCTCCTACGAGCAGTACTTC. Its translation is CSARRPSSYEQYF.